This T cell receptor (beta chain) was obtained from a study of human T cells and chemical hapten exposure (dated by TCRdb to about 2021). The study in broad terms: For sensitization, 2% DPC in acetone was applied to a roughly 2 cm by roughly 2 cm area of upper inner arm skin. Blood was sampled from patients pre-sensitization (week 0) and at 2, 6 and about 24 weeks after DPC sensitization. Libraries were pooled for sequencing, and per-sample TCR yields varied mainly because of small differences in library volumes within the pool. Alopecia areata with under or over 50% scalp involvement, alopecia totalis and alopecia universalis were represented in the patient cohort, which was mostly female. Patients additionally received weekly therapeutic DPC doses to the scalp throughout the roughly 25-week study period. Peripheral blood TCR repertoire changes were tracked in vivo in alopecia patients during primary and secondary sensitization to the hapten diphenylcyclopropenone (DPC). Blood for TCR sequencing was provided by twenty-nine alopecia patients at one to four time points (pre-sensitization, 2, 6 and 24 weeks). Patch testing was done on the upper back using Finn chambers containing 0.01% DPC, and results were scored after 6 days according to International Contact Dermatitis Research Group standards.

Reading the label with the study, this specimen's time point is: patch test 2, 6 weeks after DPC sensitization. The intended sense of this specimen's treatment or condition label: therapeutic diphenylcyclopropenone sensitization with weekly scalp DPC. At every patch-test visit, the blood draw took place before the patch test was put on. Patients were eligible if aged 18 to 70, diagnosed with alopecia and judged suitable for DPC therapy, and pregnant patients were excluded. Unfractionated whole blood was collected in Tempus Blood RNA tubes, and total RNA was extracted from that blood. This clonotype was counted at least ten times. It has no known antigen specificity. Nothing much larger sits one base from this clone, and base qualities are not available. What the research found in general, with its limitations: The number of TCRs above 1 in 1000 frequency did not change with DPC sensitization; there was no evidence of global repertoire structure alterations. All patients had alopecia, a presumed autoimmune disease, so their immune response might differ from that of healthy individuals. A positive correlation was found between the number of PT1 expanded TCRs and patch test score, with significance reached at thresholds 8, 16 and 32 but not 4. Compared with pre-sensitization or healthy control sets, expanded TCRs formed significantly more large CDR3 similarity clusters, which is consistent with antigen-driven responses. Repeated subsampling changed both the strength of the expansion versus patch-test correlation and the threshold at which that correlation became significant.

The library was prepared using RACE. The reads were generated on a NextSeq 500. During library preparation, unique molecular identifiers were attached to individual cDNA molecules so that TCRs could be counted in a quantitative, reproducible way. Both TCR alpha and TCR beta chains were sequenced from each blood RNA sample. Per the authors' processing: The median number of TCRs per sample was 90,000 to 100,000, ranging from roughly 20,000 to 700,000. The Decombinator software suite was used to annotate the V, J and CDR3 of the TCR reads. Every sample was subsampled to the same number of TCRs (28,000) for the PS versus PT1 abundance plots. Expanded TCRs were defined as absent before sensitization and observed at least eight times at the 2-week time point. The raw public reads went through TCRdb reprocessing: fastp at Q25, MiXCR clone calling, in-frame beta chains kept. Each entry is one CDR3 protein sequence, shown with its most common DNA and genes. The authors' filters were not applied to this entry. The sample contains over 100,000 distinct CDR3 sequences, roughly a tenth of them found a single time. In total, the top ten clones hold approximately 3% of the sample.

The receptor comes from a woman aged 40 to 50 with alopecia areata. Some clones in this sample may be carry-over from other donors' samples. Sequencing was performed on whole blood, taken in connection with sensitization to the hapten diphenylcyclopropenone (DPC).

The nucleotides are TGTGCCAGCAGCTTATCCACAGGGCCCACTAATGAGCAGTTCTTC. Its product reads: CASSLSTGPTNEQFF. Recombination connected TRBV7-7 to TRBJ2-1, and TRBD1 may be the D gene, going by 6 matching bases. Per the germline V gene (reference sequence), SSHAT is the CDR1 and FNYEAQ is the CDR2. V gives up 2 bases and J gives up 7 bases, and the segment between their germline ends measures 15 bases. From the cysteine through the phenylalanine, the CDR3 covers 15 amino acids. Of all the DNA, just the CDR3 is kept, 45 bases in frame from base 1.